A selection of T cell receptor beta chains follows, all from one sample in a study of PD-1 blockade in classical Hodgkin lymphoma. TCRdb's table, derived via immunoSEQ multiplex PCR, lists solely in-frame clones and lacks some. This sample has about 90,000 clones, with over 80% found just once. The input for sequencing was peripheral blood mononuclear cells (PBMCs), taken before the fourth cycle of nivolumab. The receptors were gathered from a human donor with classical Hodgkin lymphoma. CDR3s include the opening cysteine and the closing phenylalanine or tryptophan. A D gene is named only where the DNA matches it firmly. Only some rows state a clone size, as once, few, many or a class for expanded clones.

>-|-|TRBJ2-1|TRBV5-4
CASSLQGRSSYNEQFF
TGTGCCAGCAGCTTACAGGGAAGAAGCTCCTACAATGAGCAGTTCTTC
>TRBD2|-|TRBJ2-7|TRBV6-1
CASSLGLAGIYEQYF
TGTGCCAGCAGTTTAGGACTAGCGGGAATCTACGAGCAGTACTTC
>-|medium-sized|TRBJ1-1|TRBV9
CASSVVRNTEAFF
TGTGCCAGCAGCGTAGTTAGGAACACTGAAGCTTTCTTT
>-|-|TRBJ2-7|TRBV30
CAWTTGSYEQYF
TGTGCCTGGACGACAGGTTCTTACGAGCAGTACTTC
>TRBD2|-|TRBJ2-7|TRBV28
CASSDLAGGPVEQYF
TGTGCCAGCAGCGACTTAGCGGGAGGGCCGGTCGAGCAGTACTTC
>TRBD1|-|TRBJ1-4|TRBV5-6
CASRGQGRLTNEKLFF
TGTGCCAGCAGGGGACAGGGTCGTCTAACTAATGAAAAACTGTTTTTT
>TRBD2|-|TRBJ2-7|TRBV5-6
CASSVSGSSYEQYF
TGTGCCAGCAGCGTTAGCGGGAGCTCCTACGAGCAGTACTTC
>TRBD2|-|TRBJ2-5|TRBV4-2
CASSQRGEGETQYF
TGTGCCAGCAGCCAACGGGGGGAGGGGGAGACCCAGTACTTC
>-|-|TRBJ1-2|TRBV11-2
CASSRIVRGPEGSYGYTF
TGTGCCAGCAGCAGGATCGTCAGAGGCCCGGAGGGCAGCTATGGCTACACCTTC
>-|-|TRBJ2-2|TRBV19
CASSTQGGTGELFF
TGTGCCAGTAGTACGCAAGGAGGTACCGGGGAGCTGTTTTTT
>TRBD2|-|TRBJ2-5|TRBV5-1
CASSLSGAQETQYF
TGCGCCAGCAGCTTGAGCGGGGCTCAAGAGACCCAGTACTTC
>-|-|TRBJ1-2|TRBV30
CAWSPLTRGPGYRGYGYTF
TGTGCCTGGAGCCCCCTGACCCGGGGCCCCGGGTACAGAGGCTATGGCTACACCTTC
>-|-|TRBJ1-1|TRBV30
CAWSVRPPGRLRAFF
TGTGCCTGGAGTGTAAGGCCTCCGGGGAGGTTGAGAGCTTTCTTT
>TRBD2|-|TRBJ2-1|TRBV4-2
CASSQESGVSGSRNEQFF
TGTGCCAGCAGCCAAGAATCAGGAGTCAGCGGGAGTCGCAATGAGCAGTTCTTC
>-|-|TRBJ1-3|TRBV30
CAWRSGNTIYF
TGTGCCTGGCGCTCTGGAAACACCATATATTTT
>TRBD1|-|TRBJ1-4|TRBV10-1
CASSDGQGTNEKLFF
TGCGCCAGCAGCGACGGACAGGGCACTAATGAAAAACTGTTTTTT
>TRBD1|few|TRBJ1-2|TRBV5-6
CASSWTGAPGYTF
TGTGCCAGCAGCTGGACAGGGGCCCCGGGCTACACCTTC
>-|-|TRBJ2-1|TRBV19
CASSPGLGGSYNEQFF
TGTGCCAGTAGTCCGGGACTGGGTGGGTCCTACAATGAGCAGTTCTTC
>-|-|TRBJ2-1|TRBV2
CAAPSSGLFNEQFF
TGTGCCGCCCCATCCTCCGGGCTCTTCAATGAGCAGTTCTTC
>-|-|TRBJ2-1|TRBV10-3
CAISFASSPNEQFF
TGTGCCATCAGCTTCGCCAGTAGTCCCAATGAGCAGTTCTTC
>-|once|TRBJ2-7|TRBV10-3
CAIRSDSRYEQYF
TGTGCCATCAGATCGGACAGTCGCTACGAGCAGTACTTC
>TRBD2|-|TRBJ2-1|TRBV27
CASSLGGRGKQFF
TGTGCCAGCAGTTTAGGTGGGAGGGGAAAGCAGTTCTTC
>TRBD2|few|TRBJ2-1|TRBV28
CASTAGGLPGEQFF
TGTGCCAGCACCGCGGGGGGTCTGCCCGGTGAGCAGTTCTTC
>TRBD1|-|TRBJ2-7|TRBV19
CASSTGDRVGEQYF
TGTGCCAGTAGTACTGGGGACAGGGTGGGTGAGCAGTACTTC
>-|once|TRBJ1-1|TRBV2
CASSVWLGGNTEAFF
TGTGCCAGCAGTGTATGGTTGGGAGGGAACACTGAAGCTTTCTTT
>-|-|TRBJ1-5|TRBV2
CASSPDSASNQPQHF
TGTGCCAGCAGCCCCGACAGTGCGAGTAATCAGCCCCAGCATTTT
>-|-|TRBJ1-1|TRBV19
CASSTGVYTEAFF
TGTGCCAGTAGTACAGGGGTGTACACTGAAGCTTTCTTT
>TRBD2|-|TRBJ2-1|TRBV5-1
CASSLVLAGEYDEQFF
TGCGCCAGCAGCTTGGTACTAGCGGGAGAGTATGATGAGCAGTTCTTC
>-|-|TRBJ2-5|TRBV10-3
CAISVGAGRGQTQYF
TGTGCCATCAGTGTCGGGGCGGGCCGGGGACAGACCCAGTACTTC
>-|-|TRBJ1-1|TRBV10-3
CAISEESLNTEAFF
TGTGCCATCAGTGAGGAGTCTCTGAACACTGAAGCTTTCTTT
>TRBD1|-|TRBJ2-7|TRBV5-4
CASSLGFGGTGGGEQYF
TGTGCCAGCAGCTTGGGGTTCGGTGGGACAGGGGGCGGCGAGCAGTACTTC
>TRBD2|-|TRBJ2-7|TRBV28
CASSLGLAEGYEQYF
TGTGCCAGCAGTTTGGGCCTAGCGGAGGGTTACGAGCAGTACTTC
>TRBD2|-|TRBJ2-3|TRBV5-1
CASSSATLAVTDTQYF
TGCGCCAGCAGCTCGGCTACTCTAGCGGTCACAGATACGCAGTATTTT
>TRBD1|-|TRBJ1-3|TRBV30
CATRQGAGNTIYF
TGTGCCACAAGACAGGGGGCTGGAAACACCATATATTTT
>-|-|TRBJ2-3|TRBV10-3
CAISELGSASTDTQYF
TGTGCCATCAGTGAGTTAGGTAGCGCTAGCACAGATACGCAGTATTTT
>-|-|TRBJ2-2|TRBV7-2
CASSLQGNGPTGELFF
TGTGCCAGCAGCTTACAGGGGAATGGGCCCACCGGGGAGCTGTTTTTT
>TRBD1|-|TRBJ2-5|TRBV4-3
CASSQAPTGVGGETQYF
TGCGCCAGCAGCCAAGCCCCGACAGGGGTAGGGGGGGAGACCCAGTACTTC
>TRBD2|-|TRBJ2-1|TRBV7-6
CASSFGTSGPWNEQFF
TGTGCCAGCAGCTTTGGGACTAGCGGACCCTGGAATGAGCAGTTCTTC
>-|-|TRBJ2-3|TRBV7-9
CASSSAARTENTDTQYF
TGTGCCAGCAGCTCCGCCGCTAGGACGGAGAACACAGATACGCAGTATTTT
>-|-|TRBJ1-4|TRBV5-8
CASSPVEKLFF
TGTGCCAGCAGCCCTGTCGAAAAACTGTTTTTT
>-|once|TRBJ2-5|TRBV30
CAWSIGETQYF
TGTGCCTGGAGTATAGGGGAGACCCAGTACTTC
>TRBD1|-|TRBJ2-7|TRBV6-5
CASSRPGQPYEQYF
TGTGCCAGCAGCCGGCCGGGACAGCCCTACGAGCAGTACTTC
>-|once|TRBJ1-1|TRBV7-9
CASRTPGELTEAFF
TGTGCCAGCAGAACCCCAGGGGAGCTCACTGAAGCTTTCTTT
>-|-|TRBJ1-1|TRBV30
CAWSDRGWAEAFF
TGTGCCTGGTCCGACCGGGGGTGGGCTGAAGCTTTCTTT
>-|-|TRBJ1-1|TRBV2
CASSRPTGTEAFF
TGTGCCAGCAGCCGACCCACGGGCACTGAAGCTTTCTTT
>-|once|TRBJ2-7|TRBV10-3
CAISEGQRTYEQYF
TGTGCCATCAGTGAGGGACAGAGAACCTACGAGCAGTACTTC
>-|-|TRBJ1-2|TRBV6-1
CASSEGGEYYGYTF
TGTGCCAGCAGTGAAGGGGGAGAGTACTATGGCTACACCTTC
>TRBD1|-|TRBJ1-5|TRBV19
CASSSLDRGNQPQHF
TGTGCCAGTAGCTCCCTGGACAGGGGGAATCAGCCCCAGCATTTT
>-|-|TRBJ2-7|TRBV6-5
CASSSQGSRISYEQYF
TGTGCCAGCAGTTCCCAGGGGTCCCGGATCTCCTACGAGCAGTACTTC
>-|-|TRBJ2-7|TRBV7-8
CASRNNYEQYF
TGTGCCAGCAGAAATAACTACGAGCAGTACTTC
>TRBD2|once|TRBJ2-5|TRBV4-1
CASSQVSGRSETQYF
TGCGCCAGCAGCCAAGTAAGCGGGAGATCAGAGACCCAGTACTTC
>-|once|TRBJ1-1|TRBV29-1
CSVEEGPGSEAFF
TGCAGCGTTGAAGAGGGACCGGGGTCTGAAGCTTTCTTT
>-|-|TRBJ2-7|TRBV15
CATSAEVGEQYF
TGTGCCACCAGCGCGGAGGTAGGAGAGCAGTACTTC
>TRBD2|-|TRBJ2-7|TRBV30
CAWSNTGGEQYF
TGTGCCTGGAGTAATACCGGGGGGGAGCAGTACTTC
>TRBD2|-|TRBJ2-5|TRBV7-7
CASSLKGGRAARETQYF
TGTGCCAGCAGCTTAAAGGGCGGGAGGGCGGCGAGAGAGACCCAGTACTTC
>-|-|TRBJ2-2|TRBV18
CASSPRIINTGELFF
TGTGCCAGCTCACCGCGGATAATCAACACCGGGGAGCTGTTTTTT
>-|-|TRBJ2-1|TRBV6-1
CASSHSPSSYNEQFF
TGTGCCAGCTCCCATTCTCCTAGCTCCTACAATGAGCAGTTCTTC